One and the same sample provided the 17 T cell receptor beta chains below, sequenced in a study of T-cell memory formation after mild COVID-19. TCRdb analysed the 5' RACE reads with MiXCR anew, one entry per CDR3 protein. The sample includes 550,000 to 650,000 distinct CDR3 sequences, roughly 17% of them seen just once. Sequenced input: PBMCs or a T cell subset sorted from them (not recorded which). The receptor source for this set is an adult woman who had mild COVID-19 (a few samples of this study predate the infection). Cell type and time point are not known.

This clonotype was seen more than once but under ten times. The gene calls are TRBV6-5 and TRBJ2-7; D is perhaps TRBD2 (5 bases). From germline, CDR1 is MNHEY and CDR2 SVGAGI. The CDR3 totals 13 residues. With 5 bases removed from V and 4 bases from J, the gap between germline ends came to 12 bases. The CDR3 DNA reads TGTGCCAGCAGTAAAGGAGGCCGGTACGAGCAGTACTTC. Residues: CASSKGGRYEQYF.

The rearrangement links TRBV19 to TRBJ2-2; 8 positions agree with TRBD2. Germline assignment: CDR1 LNHDA and CDR2 SQIVND (reference sequence). Germline trimming cut 4 bases from V and 2 bases from J; bases unmatched to any gene: 6. CDR3 length: 16 residues. The CDR3 here is CASSTPGGLNTGELFF. In DNA, the CDR3 is TGTGCCAGTAGTACCCCGGGGGGGCTAAACACCGGGGAGCTGTTTTTT.

This clonotype was counted a few times. The chain joins TRBV12-3 or TRBV12-4 to TRBJ2-7; TRBD2 might be the D (6 bases). This CDR3 contains 14 residues. V was cut by 3 bases and J by 5 bases, with 14 bases left in between. In DNA form, the CDR3 reads TGTGCCAGCAGTTTCGGGACTCTGTTCCACGAGCAGTACTTC. This codes for CASSFGTLFHEQYF.

This chain joins TRBV6-5 and TRBJ2-7, with 14 bases lining up with TRBD2. Germline V lookup: CDR1 MNHEY, CDR2 SVGAGI. The V gene end was trimmed by 5 bases and the J gene end by 0 bases; junction bases not matched to a gene: 3. This CDR3 spans 16 amino acids. CDR3 bases: TGTGCCAGCAGTCGGACTAGCGGGGGGTACTCCTACGAGCAGTACTTC. Protein sequence: CASSRTSGGYSYEQYF.

The chain recombines TRBV12-3 or TRBV12-4 with TRBJ2-1; D is possibly TRBD1 or TRBD2 (6 bases each). This CDR3 has 13 residues. Trimming took off 11 bases at V and 10 bases at J, with 21 bases between the two ends. The CDR3 sequence is CAGAAGHTTEQFF. For the CDR3, the DNA is TGTGCCGGGGCGGCGGGACATACCACCGAGCAGTTCTTC.

The rearrangement joins TRBV7-2 to TRBJ2-7; unclear D gene. In germline, CDR1 is SGHTA, CDR2 FQGNSA. The length of the CDR3 is 15 residues. V lost 4 bases to trimming and J lost 1 base, with 14 bases between them. CDR3 DNA sequence: TGTGCCAGCAGCTCCATTTCACACCCTTCCTACGAGCAGTACTTC. Translation gives CASSSISHPSYEQYF. The full variable domain, completed using reference TRBV7-2 and TRBJ2-7, is GAGVSQSPSNKVTEKGKDVELRCDPISGHTALYWYRQSLGQGLEFLIYFQGNSAPDKSGLPSDRFSAERTGGSVSTLTIQRTQQEDSAVYLCASSSISHPSYEQYFGPGTRLTVT.

This clonotype was seen a few times. The rearrangement joins TRBV2 to TRBJ1-1, with a weak D call TRBD1 (6 bases). The CDR3 totals 14 residues. CDR1 and CDR2 from the germline V gene are SNHLY and FYNNEI. V was clipped by 6 bases and J by 1 base, with 12 bases between them. The CDR3 coding sequence is TGTGCCAGCAGCCTACAGGGTCAGAACACTGAAGCTTTCTTT. Its translation is CASSLQGQNTEAFF.

There are many counts of this clonotype. The chain joins TRBV11-2 to TRBJ1-3; tentative D call: TRBD1 (5 bases). The CDR3 totals 16 residues. CDR1 and CDR2 from the germline V gene are SGHAT and FQNNGV. V dropped 1 base and J dropped 0 bases, with 10 bases sitting between them. CDR3: CASSLGQTSSGNTIYF. The CDR3 DNA is TGTGCCAGCAGCTTAGGACAGACCAGCTCTGGAAACACCATATATTTT.

This clonotype was seen more than once but under ten times. The chain is built from TRBV20-1 and TRBJ1-2; D gene ambiguous. Germline CDR1 and CDR2: DFQATT and SNEGSKA (reference sequence). CDR3 length equals 11 residues. V lost 3 bases, J lost 4 bases, and 6 bases lay in between. This CDR3 is CSASEGYGYTF. DNA of the CDR3: TGCAGTGCTAGCGAGGGCTATGGCTACACCTTC.

CDR3 DNA sequence: TGTGCCAGCAGCTCAAAGGGCCTGAATAACTATGGCTACACCTTC. It specifies CASSSKGLNNYGYTF. The J gene is TRBJ1-2, the V gene TRBV2; D is ambiguous. The CDR3 covers 15 residues. Germline V lookup: CDR1 SNHLY, CDR2 FYNNEI. V dropped 6 bases and J dropped 1 base, with 15 bases sitting between them.

This chain links TRBV7-2 with TRBJ2-1; a weak D match, TRBD2 (6 bases). From germline, CDR1 is SGHTA and CDR2 FQGNSA. The V end lost 3 bases, the J end lost 0 bases, and 9 bases lay between the germline ends. The CDR3 extends over 15 amino acids. The CDR3: CASSLGTPSYNEQFF. DNA for the CDR3: TGTGCCAGCAGCTTGGGGACTCCCTCCTACAATGAGCAGTTCTTC.

The chain combines TRBV3-1 with TRBJ2-4; TRBD2 agrees at 12 bases. The CDR3 contains 17 residues. After removal of 1 base from V and 3 bases from J, the junction contained 4 bases not matched to a gene. Per the germline V gene, CDR1 is LGHDT and CDR2 is YNNKEL (reference sequence). The CDR3 here is CASSQVGLAGSKNIQYF. Here the CDR3 DNA reads TGTGCCAGCAGCCAAGTCGGACTAGCGGGGAGCAAAAACATTCAGTACTTC.

This clonotype was recorded many times. The chain couples TRBV7-2 to TRBJ2-3; D is perhaps TRBD2 (6 bases). Trimming stripped 2 bases from V and 1 base from J, with 13 bases between. The CDR3 is 16 amino acids. Germline V gene lookup returns CDR1 SGHTA and CDR2 FQGNSA. The CDR3 reads CASSLTWTTRTDTQYF. The CDR3 region has the DNA TGTGCCAGCAGCTTAACCTGGACTACCCGCACAGATACGCAGTATTTT.

The table lists this clonotype with many counts. The gene calls are TRBV20-1 and TRBJ1-2; D remains unclear. CDR3 length: 14 residues. V dropped 4 bases and J dropped 0 bases, with 12 bases sitting between them. Germline values: CDR1 DFQATT, CDR2 SNEGSKA (reference sequence). CDR3 amino acids: CSATNPGANYGYTF. CDR3 DNA: TGCAGTGCTACAAACCCAGGTGCTAACTATGGCTACACCTTC.

This clonotype came up a few times. CDR3 region: CASSYFRIESQETQYF. In DNA, the CDR3 is TGTGCCAGCAGTTACTTTCGGATCGAGAGTCAAGAGACCCAGTACTTC. The V and J genes are TRBV6-2 or TRBV6-3 and TRBJ2-5; D gene uncertain. Trimming shortened V by 1 base and J by 2 bases, and 14 bases separated the two germline ends. CDR1 is MNHEY and CDR2 is SVGEGT in the germline V gene. The CDR3 length is 16 residues.

This clonotype was detected ten times or more. The chain couples TRBV18 to TRBJ1-3, with no clear D. Deletions cut 4 bases from V and 0 bases from J, with 16 bases between. Germline-derived CDR1 and CDR2 are KGHSH and LQKENI. The CDR3 has 17 residues. This chain's CDR3 is CASSQMVAAASGNTIYF. CDR3 coding DNA: TGTGCCAGCTCACAAATGGTAGCGGCGGCCTCTGGAAACACCATATATTTT.

This sequence joins TRBV5-1 and TRBJ1-2; 7 nucleotides match TRBD1. The CDR3 contains 16 residues. V lost 4 bases to trimming and J lost 3 bases; unmatched junction nucleotides: 12. Germline CDR1 is SGHRS and CDR2 is YFSETQ. The CDR3 DNA reads as TGCGCCAGCAGCCGGGACAGCGAGGTCGGGTACTATGGCTACACCTTC. Translating gives CASSRDSEVGYYGYTF.